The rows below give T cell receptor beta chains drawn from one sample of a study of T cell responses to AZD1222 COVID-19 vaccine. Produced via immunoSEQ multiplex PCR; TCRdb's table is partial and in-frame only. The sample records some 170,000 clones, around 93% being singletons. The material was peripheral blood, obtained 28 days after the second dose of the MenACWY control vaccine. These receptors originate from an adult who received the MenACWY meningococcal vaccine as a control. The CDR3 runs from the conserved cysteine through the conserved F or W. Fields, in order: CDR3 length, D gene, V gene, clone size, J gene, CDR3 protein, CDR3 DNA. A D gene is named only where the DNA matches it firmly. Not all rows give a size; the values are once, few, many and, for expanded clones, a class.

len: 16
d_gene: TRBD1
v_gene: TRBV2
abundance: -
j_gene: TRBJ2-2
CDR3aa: CASSEPGQVRTGELFF
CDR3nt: TGTGCCAGCAGTGAACCCGGACAGGTCCGCACCGGGGAGCTGTTTTTT

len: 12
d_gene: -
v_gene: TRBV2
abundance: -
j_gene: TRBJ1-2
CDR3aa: CASRLDKYGYTF
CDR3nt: TGTGCCAGCAGGCTGGACAAGTATGGCTACACCTTC

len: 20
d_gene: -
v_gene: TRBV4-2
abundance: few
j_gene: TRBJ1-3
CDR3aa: CASSQLLTGLLPRGGNTIYF
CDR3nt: TGTGCCAGCAGCCAACTTCTGACTGGTCTATTACCTAGAGGAGGAAACACCATATATTTT

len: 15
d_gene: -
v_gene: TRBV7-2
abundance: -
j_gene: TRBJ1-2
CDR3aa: CASSPQLGPGYGYTF
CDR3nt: TGTGCCAGCAGCCCTCAGCTAGGCCCAGGGTACGGCTACACCTTC

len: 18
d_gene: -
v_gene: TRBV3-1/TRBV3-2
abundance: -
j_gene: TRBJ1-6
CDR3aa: CASSLRGARSSYNSPLHF
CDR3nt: TGTGCCAGCAGCCTTCGGGGGGCGCGGAGCTCCTATAATTCACCCCTCCACTTT

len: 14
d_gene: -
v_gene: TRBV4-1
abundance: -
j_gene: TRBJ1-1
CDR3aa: CASSLPNARTEAFF
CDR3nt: TGCGCCAGCAGCCTCCCGAATGCACGGACTGAAGCTTTCTTT

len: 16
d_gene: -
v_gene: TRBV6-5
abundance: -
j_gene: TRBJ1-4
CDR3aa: CASSYSGGLANEKLFF
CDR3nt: TGTGCCAGCAGTTACTCGGGGGGATTAGCTAATGAAAAACTGTTTTTT

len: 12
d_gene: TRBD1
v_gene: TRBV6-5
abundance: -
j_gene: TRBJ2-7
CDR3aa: CASTRDRYEQYF
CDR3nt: TGTGCCAGCACCAGGGACAGGTACGAGCAGTACTTC

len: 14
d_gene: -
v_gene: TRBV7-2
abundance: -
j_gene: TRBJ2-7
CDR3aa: CASSLMTGSYEQYF
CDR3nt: TGTGCCAGCAGCTTGATGACAGGTTCCTACGAGCAGTACTTC

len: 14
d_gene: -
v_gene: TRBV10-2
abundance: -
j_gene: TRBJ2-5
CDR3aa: CASSAGPRGETQYF
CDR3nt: TGCGCCAGCAGCGCCGGGCCCCGGGGAGAGACCCAGTACTTC

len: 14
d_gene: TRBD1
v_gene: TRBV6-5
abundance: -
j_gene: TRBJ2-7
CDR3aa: CASRTGTVTYEQYF
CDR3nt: TGTGCCAGCAGAACCGGGACAGTTACCTACGAGCAGTACTTC

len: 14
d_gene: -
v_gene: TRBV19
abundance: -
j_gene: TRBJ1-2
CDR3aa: CASSIGSGNYGYTF
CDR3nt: TGTGCCAGTAGTATTGGCAGTGGAAACTATGGCTACACCTTC

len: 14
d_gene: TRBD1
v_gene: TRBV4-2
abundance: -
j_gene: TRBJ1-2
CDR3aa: CASSHETGGYGYTF
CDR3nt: TGTGCCAGCAGCCATGAGACAGGGGGCTACGGCTACACCTTC

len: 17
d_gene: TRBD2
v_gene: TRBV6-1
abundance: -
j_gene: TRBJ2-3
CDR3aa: CASSVRPTQRGTSRQYF
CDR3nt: TGTGCCAGCAGTGTTCGCCCGACCCAGCGGGGGACCTCTCGACAGTATTTT

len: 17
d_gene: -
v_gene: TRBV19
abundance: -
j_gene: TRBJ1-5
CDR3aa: CASSICGAPVCNQPQHF
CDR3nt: TGTGCCAGTAGTATTTGCGGGGCCCCAGTGTGCAATCAGCCCCAGCATTTT

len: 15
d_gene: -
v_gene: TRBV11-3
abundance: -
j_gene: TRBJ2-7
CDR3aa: CASSPWGSGEHEQYF
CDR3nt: TGTGCCAGCAGCCCATGGGGCTCAGGGGAACACGAGCAGTACTTC